A selection of T cell receptor beta chains follows, all from one sample in a study of cytomegalovirus exposure and HLA in healthy donors. Method: immunoSEQ multiplex PCR; TCRdb's copy keeps in-frame clones and lacks some. The table has hundreds of thousands of clones, roughly 84% seen once; the top ten hold about 12%. Sequencing was performed on PBMCs. These receptors were obtained from a man aged 18 to 29 in good health and CMV-seropositive. Both conserved end residues are part of each CDR3. Fields, in order: J gene, V gene, CDR3 protein.

TRBJ2-2 TRBV11-3 CASSSGLAGDLTGELFF
TRBJ2-2 TRBV5-1 CASSFRRGGIPGELFF
TRBJ1-1 TRBV30 CAWSLGYGTEAFF
TRBJ1-2 TRBV29-1 CSADDTIYGYTF
TRBJ1-1 TRBV27 CASSLYPHTEAFF
TRBJ2-7 TRBV4-1 CASSHLQTPGQGGYEQYF
TRBJ2-3 TRBV27 CASKVYSTDTQYF
TRBJ2-3 TRBV2 CASTETGTDTQYF
TRBJ1-1 TRBV27 CASSATVNTEAFF
TRBJ2-1 TRBV7-8 CASRSSGSRNNEQFF
TRBJ2-7 TRBV10-3 CAIRDSGTSYEQYF
TRBJ1-2 TRBV27 CASSEGGRYGYTF
TRBJ1-4 TRBV18 CASSQGATNEKLFF
TRBJ2-2 TRBV7-8 CASTPGLGFAGELFF
TRBJ2-1 TRBV5-1 CASSLGTSGRGRSEQFF
TRBJ2-1 TRBV7-3 CASSTGTGSVNEQFF
TRBJ1-5 TRBV6-1 CASSADRVLLNQPQHF
TRBJ1-4 TRBV25-1 CASSMSVYEKLFF
TRBJ2-1 TRBV20-1 CSAIGLNEQFF
TRBJ2-7 TRBV30 CAWSFVRGGLGEQYF
TRBJ2-1 TRBV4-3 CASSQDYAGGNNEQFF
TRBJ2-7 TRBV6-5 CASSYSSQEYYEQYF
TRBJ1-1 TRBV27 CASKQVDFTEAFF
TRBJ2-1 TRBV30 CAWSPARDAYNEQFF
TRBJ2-1 TRBV6-5 CASRYGQGDYNEQFF
TRBJ1-5 TRBV28 CASSLKAQPQHF
TRBJ2-2 TRBV2 CASSEILNTGELFF
TRBJ1-2 TRBV25-1 CASSPWDSIYGYTF
TRBJ2-2 TRBV11-2 CASRDLAGRNTGELFF
TRBJ1-3 TRBV5-1 CASSLGSGGYSGNTIYF
TRBJ1-1 TRBV6-5 CASNLQQGDTEAFF
TRBJ2-7 TRBV5-4 CASNVEGLAGSEQYF
TRBJ1-2 TRBV11-2 CASSLNPGLYGYTF
TRBJ2-1 TRBV5-1 CASSLEPKNPDEQFF
TRBJ2-7 TRBV6-1 CASSELGGDYEQYF
TRBJ1-4 TRBV6-1 CASSQRGFNEKLFF
TRBJ2-7 TRBV6-5 CASSASSYEQYF
TRBJ2-1 TRBV6-5 CASSYTADYSYNEQFF
TRBJ2-1 TRBV11-2 CASSFGASDYNEQFF
TRBJ2-7 TRBV29-1 CSVVAATYEQYF
TRBJ2-5 TRBV5-6 CASSPSGWGSETQYF
TRBJ2-3 TRBV5-1 CASSLALSGPYSTDTQYF
TRBJ2-1 TRBV28 CASSTLGNEQFF
TRBJ2-7 TRBV5-6 CASSSIGLAGDEQYF
TRBJ2-1 TRBV9 CASSPRGGNEQFF
TRBJ1-2 TRBV5-6 CASSFVSGGVYGYTF
TRBJ2-2 TRBV5-6 CASSLAGPGELFF
TRBJ2-1 TRBV10-3 CAIKREEGNEQFF